What follows are 31 T cell receptor beta chains derived from one specimen sequenced in a study of T cell responses to AZD1222 COVID-19 vaccine. Assay used: immunoSEQ multiplex PCR; TCRdb lists only in-frame clones, some missing. The sample contains tens of thousands of clones, 90% to 95% of which appear only once. The starting material was peripheral blood, obtained on day 0 of MenACWY control vaccination. The receptors here all came from an adult in good health.

The chain couples TRBV10-3 to TRBJ2-2; no definite D call. The germline V gene has CDR1 ENHRY and CDR2 SYGVKD. Trimming took off 3 bases at V and 1 base at J, with 6 bases between the two ends. There are 14 residues in the CDR3. CDR3 in amino acids: CAISEGRNTGELFF. Here the CDR3 DNA reads TGTGCCATCAGTGAAGGGCGGAACACCGGGGAGCTGTTTTTT.

The chain carries TRBV10-3 and TRBJ2-7, with 11 bases matching TRBD2. Germline assignment: CDR1 ENHRY and CDR2 SYGVKD. This CDR3 region has 13 residues. Germline trimming cut 10 bases from V and 3 bases from J; bases unmatched to any gene: 5. As DNA, the CDR3 is TGTGCCACCCGACTAGCGGGGAGCTACGAGCAGTACTTC. Translated: CATRLAGSYEQYF.

The chain joins TRBV28 to TRBJ1-4; no clear D gene. The ends were cut back, 1 base at V and 5 bases at J, with 8 bases in the middle. The length of the CDR3 is 14 residues. Germline V lookup: CDR1 MDHEN, CDR2 SYDVKM. CDR3 in DNA: TGTGCCAGCAGTTTATCCGATGGGAATGAAAAACTGTTTTTT. It specifies CASSLSDGNEKLFF.

J is TRBJ2-1 and V is TRBV4-2, with unresolved D. Germline V CDR1 and CDR2: LGHNA, YNFKEQ. Trimming removed 0 bases from V and 9 bases from J, with 12 bases in between. The CDR3 is made up of 14 amino acids. In DNA, the CDR3 is TGTGCCAGCAGCCAAGAGCGAACAAGTTTTGAGCAGTTCTTC. Protein sequence: CASSQERTSFEQFF.

The V and J genes are TRBV28 and TRBJ2-7; the D gene is possibly TRBD1 (5 bases). Germline CDR1 is MDHEN and CDR2 is SYDVKM. V shed 5 bases and J shed 3 bases, with 11 bases lying between them. The CDR3 is 13 residues long. In DNA, the CDR3 is TGTGCCAGCAGTCTCCCCGACAGCTACGAGCAGTACTTC. Translation: CASSLPDSYEQYF.

This clone was recorded a few times. This chain connects TRBV2 to TRBJ2-5; tentative D call: TRBD2 (5 bases). Between the trimmed V and J ends, which lost 7 bases and 3 bases, there was a span of 9 bases. The CDR3 extends over 12 amino acids. CDR1 and CDR2 from the germline V gene are SNHLY and FYNNEI. The CDR3 here is CASTGLEETQYF. CDR3 bases: TGTGCCAGCACTGGACTGGAAGAGACCCAGTACTTC.

The chain combines TRBV28 with TRBJ1-4, with 8 nucleotides matching TRBD1. The CDR3 has 16 residues. J was trimmed by 2 bases and V by 5 bases; bases with no gene match: 7. Germline-derived CDR1 and CDR2 are MDHEN and SYDVKM. The CDR3 is CASSLGQGATNEKLFF. The CDR3 DNA sequence: TGTGCCAGCAGTCTCGGACAGGGTGCGACTAATGAAAAACTGTTTTTT.

The V gene is TRBV11-2, the J gene TRBJ1-4; 8 positions agree with TRBD1. Unmatched junction bases numbered 6, after V lost 8 bases and J lost 7 bases. CDR1 and CDR2 from the germline V gene are SGHAT and FQNNGV. The CDR3 totals 13 residues. CDR3 amino acids: CASQDRDREKLFF. The CDR3 DNA reads TGTGCCAGCCAGGACAGGGATCGTGAAAAACTGTTTTTT.

This sequence joins TRBV28 and TRBJ2-7; D is unresolved. The CDR3 spans 14 residues. The germline CDR1 and CDR2 sequences are MDHEN and SYDVKM. Trimming pared 6 bases from V and 2 bases from J, leaving 14 bases between. CDR3 nucleotide sequence: TGTGCCAGCAGCATCCGGGTGGGCCCCTACGAGCAGTACTTC. Translated, it gives CASSIRVGPYEQYF.

The CDR3 coding sequence is TGTGCCAGTAGTTTCGGACAAAGTTACGAGCAGTACTTC. Translating it yields CASSFGQSYEQYF. V is TRBV19 and J is TRBJ2-7, with D tentatively TRBD1 (5 bases). The germline V gene has CDR1 LNHDA and CDR2 SQIVND (reference sequence). Deletions cut 5 bases from V and 4 bases from J, with 12 bases between. The CDR3 loop spans 13 amino acids.

This chain joins TRBV2 and TRBJ1-1, with unresolved D. Germline V gives CDR1 SNHLY, CDR2 FYNNEI. Trimming took off 6 bases at V and 0 bases at J, with 8 bases between the two ends. The CDR3 is 13 residues long. The CDR3 region is CASRELMNTEAFF. The CDR3 DNA reads TGTGCCAGCAGGGAACTTATGAACACTGAAGCTTTCTTT. The variable domain in full, completed from reference TRBV2 and TRBJ1-1, reads EPEVTQTPSHQVTQMGQEVILRCVPISNHLYFYWYRQILGQKVEFLVSFYNNEISEKSEIFDDQFSVERPDGSNFTLKIRSTKLEDSAMYFCASRELMNTEAFFGQGTRLTVV.

This clone came up once. The J gene is TRBJ1-2, the V gene TRBV23-1; 8 nucleotides line up with TRBD1. TRBV23-1 is an ORF, with its function uncertain. The CDR3 length is 15 residues. The V and J ends lost 0 bases and 5 bases, in that order; junction bases with no gene match: 5. The CDR3 DNA reads TGCGCCAGCAGTCAATCGGGGGACAGGTATTATGGCTACACCTTC. This sequence encodes CASSQSGDRYYGYTF.

The chain couples TRBV19 to TRBJ2-1; D not resolved. Trimming stripped 7 bases from V and 6 bases from J, with 19 bases between. Germline values: CDR1 LNHDA, CDR2 SQIVND (reference sequence). The CDR3 has 15 amino acids. DNA of the CDR3: TGTGCCAGTACCGCCGGGTCCCGCTCCGGCAATGAGCAGTTCTTC. Its protein product is CASTAGSRSGNEQFF.

This sequence joins TRBV16 and TRBJ1-2, with a tentative D call TRBD1 (5 bases). This CDR3 is built from 13 residues. V was shortened by 0 bases and J by 3 bases, with 5 bases between the two germline ends. Germline-derived CDR1 and CDR2 are KGHSY and FQNENV. The CDR3 region is CASSQSGDYGYTF. The CDR3, as DNA: TGTGCCAGCAGCCAATCAGGGGACTATGGCTACACCTTC.

J is TRBJ1-3 and V is TRBV14; D not certain. Trimming removed 3 bases from V and 0 bases from J, with 9 bases in between. The CDR3 loop spans 15 amino acids. The germline CDR1 and CDR2 sequences are SGHDN and FVKESK. CDR3 residues: CASSQGRSSGNTIYF. DNA for the CDR3: TGTGCCAGCAGCCAGGGTAGGAGCTCTGGAAACACCATATATTTT.

This chain uses TRBV7-8 with TRBJ1-2; D remains unclear. V lost 1 base to trimming and J lost 1 base, with 7 bases between them. Germline loops: CDR1 SGHVS, CDR2 FQNEAQ. The CDR3 runs 14 residues. The CDR3 spells CASSLGDRNYGYTF. The CDR3 nucleotides read TGTGCCAGCAGCTTAGGCGACCGTAACTATGGCTACACCTTC.

The chain employs TRBV6-2 or TRBV6-3 and TRBJ2-7; TRBD1 matches 11 bases. Trimming cost V 5 bases and J 3 bases; bases outside gene matches: 6. The germline gives CDR1 MNHEY, CDR2 SVGEGT. The CDR3 contains 15 residues. The CDR3 DNA reads as TGTGCCAGCAGTAAGGGACAGGGGGATCTCTACGAGCAGTACTTC. It encodes CASSKGQGDLYEQYF.

The gene calls are TRBV7-3 and TRBJ2-1; 8 nucleotides line up with TRBD2. The CDR3 length is 15 residues. Germline assignment: CDR1 SGHTA and CDR2 FQGTGA. Losses at the gene ends were 3 bases for V and 6 bases for J; bases not matched to a gene: 7. The CDR3 DNA sequence: TGTGCCAGCAGCTTGGGCGGGAGGAAAGCCAATGAGCAGTTCTTC. This encodes CASSLGGRKANEQFF.

The genes are TRBV5-1 and TRBJ2-7; TRBD1 might be the D (6 bases). Germline loops: CDR1 SGHRS, CDR2 YFSETQ. V was shortened by 2 bases and J by 9 bases, with 21 bases between the two germline ends. This CDR3 is 15 amino acids long. The CDR3 DNA sequence: TGCGCCAGCAGCTTCGCCCGGGACAAAGGGGCGATGCAGTACTTC. The encoded protein is CASSFARDKGAMQYF.

The genes are TRBV5-1 and TRBJ2-7, with TRBD2 as a possible D gene (6 bases). Looked up from germline, CDR1 is SGHRS and CDR2 is YFSETQ. V was cut by 4 bases and J by 6 bases, with 14 bases left in between. There are 13 residues in the CDR3. The CDR3 DNA is TGCGCCAGCAGCATGGGGGGAGTGGGCGAGCAGTACTTC. It encodes CASSMGGVGEQYF.

V and J are TRBV7-3 and TRBJ2-7, with 7 bases fitting TRBD1. The V segment lost 4 bases and the J segment 6 bases; nucleotides outside the gene matches: 3. The CDR3 totals 12 residues. In germline, CDR1 is SGHTA, CDR2 FQGTGA. CDR3 loop: CASSSYRGEQYF. The CDR3 DNA reads TGTGCCAGCAGCTCCTACAGGGGCGAGCAGTACTTC.

V and J are TRBV5-8 and TRBJ1-6, with 8 bases aligning to TRBD1. The CDR3 sequence is 15 residues long. Unmatched junction bases numbered 7, after V lost 4 bases and J lost 7 bases. In germline, CDR1 is SGHTS, CDR2 YDEGEE. The CDR3: CASSAGQGANSPLHF. In DNA form, the CDR3 reads TGTGCCAGCAGCGCCGGACAGGGCGCCAATTCACCCCTCCACTTT.

The V call is TRBV11-2, the J call TRBJ1-3; a weak D match, TRBD1 (5 bases). CDR1 is SGHAT, CDR2 FQNNGV, per germline. This CDR3 has 14 amino acids. Deletions cut 4 bases from V and 2 bases from J, with 9 bases between. The CDR3 DNA sequence: TGTGCCAGCAGCTCCAGGGTTGCTGGAAACACCATATATTTT. It specifies CASSSRVAGNTIYF.

The V gene is TRBV7-9, the J gene TRBJ1-4; 7 nucleotides match TRBD1. Losses at the gene ends were 5 bases for V and 6 bases for J; bases not matched to a gene: 9. The CDR3 consists of 15 residues. CDR1 and CDR2 from the germline V gene are SEHNR and FQNEAQ (reference sequence). Here the CDR3 DNA reads TGTGCCAGCAGCCGCGCCGGGACAGTTTATGAAAAACTGTTTTTT. Translated, it gives CASSRAGTVYEKLFF.

The V and J genes are TRBV5-1 and TRBJ1-1, with D unresolved. The V end lost 0 bases, the J end lost 1 base, and 7 bases lay between the germline ends. The germline V gene has CDR1 SGHRS and CDR2 YFSETQ. The CDR3 is 14 amino acids. CDR3 in amino acids: CASSLATENTEAFF. In nucleotides, the CDR3 is TGCGCCAGCAGCTTGGCCACGGAGAACACTGAAGCTTTCTTT.

J is TRBJ1-5 and V is TRBV5-1; D gene uncertain. Germline loops: CDR1 SGHRS, CDR2 YFSETQ. The V end lost 4 bases, the J end lost 7 bases, and 12 bases lay between the germline ends. CDR3 length: 13 residues. CDR3: CASSLGVGQPQHF. The CDR3 coding sequence is TGCGCCAGCAGCCTCGGGGTGGGACAGCCCCAGCATTTT.

The V and J genes are TRBV10-2 and TRBJ2-7; no firm D call. The CDR3 length is 15 residues. Trimming stripped 2 bases from V and 6 bases from J, with 17 bases between. Germline CDR1 WSHSY, CDR2 SAAADI. CDR3 in DNA: TGCGCCAGCAGTGAGGGTCTAGGAGCCCCCCGCGAGCAGTACTTC. This codes for CASSEGLGAPREQYF.

The chain employs TRBV18 and TRBJ1-6; 7 bases fit TRBD1. CDR3 size: 18 residues. V lost 4 bases, J lost 3 bases, and 12 bases stayed unmatched. Per the germline V gene, CDR1 is KGHSH and CDR2 is LQKENI. CDR3 amino acids: CASSLSETGDNYNSPLHF. Here the CDR3 DNA reads TGTGCCAGCTCACTGTCCGAAACAGGGGACAACTATAATTCACCCCTCCACTTT.

The CDR3 nucleotides are TGTGCCAGCAGCCGGCTGGGGGCCACTGAAGCTTTCTTT. It is translated as CASSRLGATEAFF. V gene TRBV7-9 combines with J gene TRBJ1-1, with D possibly matching TRBD1 (6 bases). The CDR3 spans 13 residues. CDR1 and CDR2 from the germline V gene are SEHNR and FQNEAQ (reference sequence). Trimming left V 5 bases short and J 4 bases short, with 11 bases between.

The chain uses TRBV10-2 and TRBJ1-3; D is undetermined. This CDR3 is built from 15 residues. V was cut by 5 bases and J by 4 bases, with 15 bases left in between. CDR1 is WSHSY and CDR2 is SAAADI in the germline V gene. For the CDR3, the DNA is TGCGCCAGCAGTTCTGGACCTATGGGGGGAAACACCATATATTTT. It is translated as CASSSGPMGGNTIYF.

V is TRBV5-4 and J is TRBJ1-1; 8 bases line up with TRBD1. The germline V gene encodes CDR1 SGHNT and CDR2 YYREEE (reference sequence). The CDR3 has 14 amino acids. The V segment lost 4 bases and the J segment 8 bases; nucleotides outside the gene matches: 10. The CDR3 DNA reads TGTGCCAGCAGCCTGACAGGGGAGGTGGTCGAAGCTTTCTTT. This gives the protein CASSLTGEVVEAFF.